The clone carrying this T cell receptor beta chain came up a few times. Each CDR3 protein is one row after TCRdb ran MiXCR on the RACE reads. The sample holds 70,000 to 75,000 distinct CDR3 sequences, 32% seen once. The data are from a study of human T cells and chemical hapten exposure. The time point denotes: patch test 1, 2 weeks after DPC sensitization. Treatment: therapeutic diphenylcyclopropenone sensitization with weekly scalp DPC. The V end lost 3 bases, the J end lost 3 bases, and 15 bases lay between the germline ends. The length of the CDR3 is 15 residues. The gene calls are TRBV12-3 or TRBV12-4 and TRBJ2-7; D unclear. This material consisted of whole blood, taken in connection with sensitization to the hapten diphenylcyclopropenone (DPC). The receptor's source is a man in his forties or fifties with alopecia areata. Some clones in this sample may be carry-over from other donors' samples. This chain's CDR3 is CASSFGPSAHYEQYF. The CDR3 DNA is TGTGCCAGCAGTTTCGGACCCTCGGCCCACTACGAGCAGTACTTC.